This TCR beta chain was captured by sequencing in a study of regulatory T cells in long-lasting Graves disease. Researchers made TCR beta libraries by using iRepertoire HTBI primers and running Arm-PCR on CDR3 regions. TCRdb itself ran the multiplex PCR reads through MiXCR, one entry per CDR3 protein. Of about 540,000 distinct CDR3 sequences listed, 13% are singletons. This CDR3 has 12 residues. The germline V gene encodes CDR1 LNHDA and CDR2 SQIVND (reference sequence). V lost 5 bases and J lost 4, with 8 bases in between. Notes on the study in general: Persistent disease preferred TRBV28, TRBJ1-2 and TRBJ2-5; new disease, TRBV20-1 and TRBJ2-1. Persistent Graves' patients showed less TCR diversity than newly diagnosed patients showed.

Indicated time point: newly diagnosed GD, antithyroid drugs for less than 3 months. From PBMCs, RNA was extracted and then used to make the TCR library. With respect to this clonotype: The antigen remains unidentified.

These data were likewise used in another study, on T cells in Graves' hyperthyroidism and ophthalmopathy.

The chain employs TRBV19 and TRBJ1-2; unclear D gene. This TCR derives from a man younger than 45 with Graves disease. The sequenced sample was peripheral blood mononuclear cells (PBMCs), obtained at new diagnosis, from a patient treated with antithyroid drugs. The CDR3 here is CASSRSIYGYTF. For the CDR3, the DNA is TGTGCCAGTAGTCGTAGCATCTATGGCTACACCTTC.